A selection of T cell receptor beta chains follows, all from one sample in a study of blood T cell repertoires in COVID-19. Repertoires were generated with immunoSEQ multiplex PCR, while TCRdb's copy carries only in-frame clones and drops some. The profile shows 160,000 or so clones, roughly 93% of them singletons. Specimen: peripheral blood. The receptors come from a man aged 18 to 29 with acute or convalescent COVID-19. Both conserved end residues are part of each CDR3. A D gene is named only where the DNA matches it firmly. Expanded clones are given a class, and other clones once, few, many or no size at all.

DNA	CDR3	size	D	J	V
TGCGCCAGCAGCGGGCTAGCGGGAGGGGGCTCCTACAATGAGCAGTTCTTC	CASSGLAGGGSYNEQFF	once	TRBD2	TRBJ2-1	TRBV5-1
TGTGCCAGCAGCCCTGGGACAGGGAGGGCAACTAATGAAAAACTGTTTTTT	CASSPGTGRATNEKLFF	.	TRBD1	TRBJ1-4	TRBV9
TGTGCCACTACTAATAGCCTGAACACTGAAGCTTTCTTT	CATTNSLNTEAFF	.	.	TRBJ1-1	TRBV7-7
TGTGCCAGCCACAGGAACACTGAAGCTTTCTTT	CASHRNTEAFF	.	.	TRBJ1-1	TRBV6-5
TGTGCCAGCAGACCTCAGGGAATGAACACTGAAGCTTTCTTT	CASRPQGMNTEAFF	.	.	TRBJ1-1	TRBV2
TGTGCCAGCAGTGGGTGGACAGGTGGGGGGAATTCACCCCTCCACTTT	CASSGWTGGGNSPLHF	.	TRBD1	TRBJ1-6	TRBV25-1
TGTGCCTGGAGTGTCGGGATTGGCTACACCTTC	CAWSVGIGYTF	.	.	TRBJ1-2	TRBV30
TGTGCCTGGAGTGCAGGGCTTGATCAGCCCCAGCATTTT	CAWSAGLDQPQHF	once	.	TRBJ1-5	TRBV30
TGTGCCAGCTCACCACCGAACAGGAACTATGGCTACACCTTC	CASSPPNRNYGYTF	.	.	TRBJ1-2	TRBV18
TGTGCCAGCAGCTTAGCACGGGGGGAGGGCTATGGCTACACCTTC	CASSLARGEGYGYTF	.	.	TRBJ1-2	TRBV7-6
TGTGCCAGCAGCCCTGGTGGGGCGCCTAAGGGCTACACCTTC	CASSPGGAPKGYTF	once	.	TRBJ1-2	TRBV11-2
TGTGCCAGCAGTTTAGAGCGTGGATTCGGTCAGCCCCAGCATTTT	CASSLERGFGQPQHF	.	.	TRBJ1-5	TRBV27
TGTGCCAGCAGTTTGGAGGAGGTCGGCTACACCTTC	CASSLEEVGYTF	.	.	TRBJ1-2	TRBV12-3/TRBV12-4
TGTGCCAGCAGACGAGGCGGGAGAAACACCGGGGAGCTGTTTTTT	CASRRGGRNTGELFF	.	TRBD2	TRBJ2-2	TRBV3-1/TRBV3-2
TGTGCCAGCAGTCCTCGCCCGGCAGGTGTTAATCTTAGCAATCAGCCCCAGCATTTT	CASSPRPAGVNLSNQPQHF	.	.	TRBJ1-5	TRBV6-6
TGTGCCAGCAGCTTTCCCCATTTAGATACGCAGTATTTT	CASSFPHLDTQYF	.	.	TRBJ2-3	TRBV7-2
TGTGCCAACCAGGGACTAGCGGGAGGACGAACCGGGGAGCTGTTTTTT	CANQGLAGGRTGELFF	.	TRBD2	TRBJ2-2	TRBV2
TGTGCCACTGGAGGGTATGGTGAAGCTTTCTTT	CATGGYGEAFF	.	.	TRBJ1-1	TRBV19
TGTGCCAGCACCGAGCGGGGAGGACTTACTGGGGCCAACGTCCTGACTTTC	CASTERGGLTGANVLTF	.	TRBD2	TRBJ2-6	TRBV7-6
TGTGCCAGCAGCTTAGGGGCGGGATCCTACGAGCAGTACTTC	CASSLGAGSYEQYF	.	.	TRBJ2-7	TRBV11-2
TGCGCCAGCAGGGGTTCCGAACAGGGGTCGGGAAACACCATATATTTT	CASRGSEQGSGNTIYF	.	TRBD1	TRBJ1-3	TRBV5-1
TGTGCCAGCAGCTTAGCGCCCCCGACTAGCGGGGGGACCAATGAGCAGTTCTTC	CASSLAPPTSGGTNEQFF	.	TRBD2	TRBJ2-1	TRBV7-7
TGTGCCAGCAGCCAAGGGGGCGCTGAGACCCAGTACTTC	CASSQGGAETQYF	.	.	TRBJ2-5	TRBV3-1/TRBV3-2
TGTGCCAGCAGCCAAGGGACAGGGGTTCTCTACGAGCAGTACTTC	CASSQGTGVLYEQYF	.	TRBD1	TRBJ2-7	TRBV11-2
TGTGCCAGCAGCCAAGGGGGGGACCGTGATCAGCCCCAGCATTTT	CASSQGGDRDQPQHF	.	.	TRBJ1-5	TRBV4-2
TGTGCCACCAGTGATGGTGGACTAGCTCAAGAGACCCAGTACTTC	CATSDGGLAQETQYF	.	TRBD2	TRBJ2-5	TRBV24-1
TGTGCCAGCAGTTCCCCCCCGACAGGGAACTATGGCTACACCTTC	CASSSPPTGNYGYTF	.	TRBD1	TRBJ1-2	TRBV6-6
TGTGCCAGCAGCCCGATTTACATTTCACCCCTCCACTTT	CASSPIYISPLHF	.	.	TRBJ1-6	TRBV7-8
TGTGCCACCAGCGGATTAGGGACAGGGCATCGCTACGAGCAGTACTTC	CATSGLGTGHRYEQYF	few	TRBD1	TRBJ2-7	TRBV15
TGTGCCAGCAGCCAATTCCTTGGGGAGAATCAGCCCCAGCATTTT	CASSQFLGENQPQHF	.	.	TRBJ1-5	TRBV3-1/TRBV3-2